Below, 9 T cell receptor beta chains from the same sample are listed, as sequenced in a study of identical twins. Each CDR3 protein is one row after TCRdb ran MiXCR on the 5' RACE reads. The table shows roughly 700,000 distinct CDR3 sequences, with 8.5% to 9% occurring only once. The same data also contributed to another study, on yellow fever vaccine responses in identical twins.

The source material was PBMCs. These receptors all come from a woman younger than 30 in good health.

The chain links TRBV4-3 to TRBJ2-7; 11 positions match TRBD1. The CDR3 length is 16 residues. Germline CDR1 reads LGHNA; CDR2 reads YSLEER. The V gene end was trimmed by 0 bases and the J gene end by 5 bases; junction bases not matched to a gene: 6. The CDR3 reads CASSQEGGTGGNEQYF. The CDR3 DNA reads TGCGCCAGCAGCCAAGAAGGCGGGACAGGGGGAAACGAGCAGTACTTC.

The V gene is TRBV14, the J gene TRBJ2-3, with D unresolved. The germline gives CDR1 SGHDN, CDR2 FVKESK. Trimming cost V 0 bases and J 2 bases, with 12 bases left between them. This CDR3 has 16 residues. This chain's CDR3 is CASSQDTKGSTDTQYF. The CDR3 nucleotides are TGTGCCAGCAGCCAAGACACGAAAGGGTCCACAGATACGCAGTATTTT. The full variable domain, its missing parts supplied by reference TRBV14 and TRBJ2-3, is EAGVTQFPSHSVIEKGQTVTLRCDPISGHDNLYWYRRVMGKEIKFLLHFVKESKQDESGMPNNRFLAERTGGTYSTLKVQPAELEDSGVYFCASSQDTKGSTDTQYFGPGTRLTVL.

This clonotype was seen ten or more times. This chain uses TRBV11-2 with TRBJ2-1; 7 positions match TRBD2. J was trimmed by 9 bases and V by 5 bases; bases with no gene match: 7. Germline V gives CDR1 SGHAT, CDR2 FQNNGV. The CDR3 sequence is 13 residues long. DNA for the CDR3: TGTGCCAGCAGCCCGGGACTAACTCTTGAGCAGTTCTTC. Translated, it gives CASSPGLTLEQFF. Drawing the rest from reference TRBV11-2 and TRBJ2-1, the complete variable domain is EAGVAQSPRYKIIEKRQSVAFWCNPISGHATLYWYQQILGQGPKLLIQFQNNGVVDDSQLPKDRFSAERLKGVDSTLKIQPAKLEDSAVYLCASSPGLTLEQFFGPGTRLTVL.

This clonotype was recorded a few times. This sequence joins TRBV18 and TRBJ2-3; D remains ambiguous. Per germline, CDR1 KGHSH and CDR2 LQKENI. The CDR3 spans 13 residues. V was trimmed by 5 bases and J by 2 bases, leaving 8 bases between them. This CDR3 is CASSIGNTDTQYF. CDR3 nucleotides: TGTGCCAGCTCAATAGGGAACACAGATACGCAGTATTTT.

The gene calls are TRBV29-1 and TRBJ2-1; D remains ambiguous. This CDR3 comprises 14 residues. Trimming took 3 bases from V and 5 from J, leaving 14 bases between them. CDR1 is SQVTM and CDR2 is ANQGSEA in the germline V gene. CDR3 protein: CSVDPKTHDNEQFF. The CDR3 DNA sequence: TGCAGCGTTGACCCCAAAACACATGACAATGAGCAGTTCTTC.

This clonotype has only a few counts. The J gene is TRBJ1-6, the V gene TRBV7-8; D remains ambiguous. CDR1 SGHVS and CDR2 FQNEAQ come from the germline V gene. This CDR3 comprises 12 residues. V was clipped by 5 bases and J by 9 bases, with 8 bases between them. This CDR3 reads CASSPPRSPLHF. CDR3 nucleotide sequence: TGTGCCAGCAGCCCTCCCCGTTCACCCCTCCACTTT. The complete variable domain, with remaining parts taken from reference TRBV7-8 and TRBJ1-6, reads GAGVSQSPRYKVAKRGQDVALRCDPISGHVSLFWYQQALGQGPEFLTYFQNEAQLDKSGLPSDRFFAERPEGSVSTLKIQRTQQEDSAVYLCASSPPRSPLHFGNGTRLTVT.

This clonotype showed up just a few times. V is TRBV10-3 and J is TRBJ1-1; D might be TRBD1 (6 bases). The germline V and J ends were trimmed by 0 bases and 8 bases, with 16 bases remaining between them. In germline, CDR1 is ENHRY, CDR2 SYGVKD. The CDR3 totals 15 residues. CDR3 DNA sequence: TGTGCCATCAGTGAGTCCCAGGCAAGGACAGACGAAGCTTTCTTT. Protein product: CAISESQARTDEAFF.

This clonotype was recorded many times. The chain recombines TRBV4-3 with TRBJ1-1; D remains ambiguous. V lost 5 bases and J lost 0, with 10 bases in between. CDR3 length equals 14 residues. Germline V gene lookup returns CDR1 LGHNA and CDR2 YSLEER. The CDR3 DNA is TGCGCCAGCAGCATGGGGAGGTTGAACACTGAAGCTTTCTTT. Amino acid sequence: CASSMGRLNTEAFF.

This clonotype was counted ten times or more. V gene TRBV5-1 combines with J gene TRBJ2-3, with 8 bases aligning to TRBD2. The CDR3 totals 18 residues. In germline, CDR1 is SGHRS, CDR2 YFSETQ. The J segment lost 1 base and the V segment lost 0 bases, leaving 10 bases of the junction unmatched. The CDR3 DNA reads TGCGCCAGCAGCTTGGTATTTCTGAGCGGGGGTCGCACAGATACGCAGTATTTT. Translated, it gives CASSLVFLSGGRTDTQYF.